This section outlines one TCR beta chain sequence together with its context. This sample was included in a study of shared clonotypes between healthy human individuals. The CDR3 contains 15 residues. From germline, CDR1 is ENHRY and CDR2 SYGVKD. The V gene end was trimmed by 2 bases and the J gene end by 3 bases; junction bases not matched to a gene: 4. Generated by immunoSEQ multiplex PCR, the TCRdb table keeps only in-frame clones and is missing some. The top ten hold 0.057% of the sample, which has around 600,000 clones, around 97% seen once. Sequences were obtained from naive CD4+ T cells sorted from blood. The subset: CD45RA+ positively selected. This chain joins TRBV10-3 and TRBJ2-7; 10 bases fit TRBD2. This clonotype originated in a woman under 40 in good health. The DNA for the CDR3 is TGTGCCATCAGTGAGGGACTAGCGGCAAACTACGAGCAGTACTTC. Protein product: CAISEGLAANYEQYF.